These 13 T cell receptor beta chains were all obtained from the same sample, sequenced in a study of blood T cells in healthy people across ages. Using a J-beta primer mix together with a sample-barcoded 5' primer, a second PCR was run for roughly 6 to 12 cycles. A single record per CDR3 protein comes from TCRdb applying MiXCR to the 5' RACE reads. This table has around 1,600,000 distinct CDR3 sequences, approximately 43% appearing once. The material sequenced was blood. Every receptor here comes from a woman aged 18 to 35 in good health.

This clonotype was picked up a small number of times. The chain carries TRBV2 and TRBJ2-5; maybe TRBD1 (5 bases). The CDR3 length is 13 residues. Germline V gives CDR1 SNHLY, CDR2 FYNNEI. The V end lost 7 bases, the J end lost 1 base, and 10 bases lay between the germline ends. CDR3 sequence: CASTAGLQETQYF. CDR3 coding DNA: TGTGCCAGCACCGCAGGGCTCCAAGAGACCCAGTACTTC.

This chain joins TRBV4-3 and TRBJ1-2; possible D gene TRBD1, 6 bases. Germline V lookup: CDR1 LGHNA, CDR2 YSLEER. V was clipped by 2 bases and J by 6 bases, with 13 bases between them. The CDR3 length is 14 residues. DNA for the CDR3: TGCGCCAGCAGCCAAACTTCAGGGGAAGATGGCTACACCTTC. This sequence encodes CASSQTSGEDGYTF.

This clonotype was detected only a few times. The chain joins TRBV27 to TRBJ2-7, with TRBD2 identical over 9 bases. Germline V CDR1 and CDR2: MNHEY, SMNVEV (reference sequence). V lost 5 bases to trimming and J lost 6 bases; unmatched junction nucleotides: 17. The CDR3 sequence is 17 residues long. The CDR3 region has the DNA TGTGCCAGCAGTCCCCCCGGCTTGAGAGCGGGAGGTCCCGAGCAGTACTTC. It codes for CASSPPGLRAGGPEQYF.

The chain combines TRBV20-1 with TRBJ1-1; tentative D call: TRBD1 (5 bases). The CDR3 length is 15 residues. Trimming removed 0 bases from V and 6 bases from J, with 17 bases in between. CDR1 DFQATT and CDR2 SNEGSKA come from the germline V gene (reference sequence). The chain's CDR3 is CSARDVRGRQPEAFF. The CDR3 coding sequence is TGCAGTGCTAGAGATGTGAGGGGCCGGCAACCTGAAGCTTTCTTT.

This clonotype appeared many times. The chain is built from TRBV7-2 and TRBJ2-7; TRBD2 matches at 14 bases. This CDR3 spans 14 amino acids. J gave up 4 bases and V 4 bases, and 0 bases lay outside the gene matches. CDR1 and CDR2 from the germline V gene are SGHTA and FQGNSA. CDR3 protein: CASSWTSGGYEQYF. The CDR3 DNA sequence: TGTGCCAGCAGCTGGACTAGCGGGGGGTACGAGCAGTACTTC.

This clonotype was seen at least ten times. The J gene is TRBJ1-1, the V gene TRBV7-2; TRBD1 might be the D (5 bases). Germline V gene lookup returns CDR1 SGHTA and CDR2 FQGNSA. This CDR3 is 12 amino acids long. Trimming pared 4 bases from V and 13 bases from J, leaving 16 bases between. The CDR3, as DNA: TGTGCCAGCAGCTCCCCCGCCAGGGTAGTTTTCTTT. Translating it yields CASSSPARVVFF.

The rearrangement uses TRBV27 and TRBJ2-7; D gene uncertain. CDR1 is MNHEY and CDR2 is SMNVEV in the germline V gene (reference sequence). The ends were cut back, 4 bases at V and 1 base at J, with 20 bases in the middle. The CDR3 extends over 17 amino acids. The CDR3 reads CASSSIVRSVSSYEQYF. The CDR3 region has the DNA TGTGCCAGCAGTTCAATCGTTCGTTCGGTTTCTTCCTACGAGCAGTACTTC.

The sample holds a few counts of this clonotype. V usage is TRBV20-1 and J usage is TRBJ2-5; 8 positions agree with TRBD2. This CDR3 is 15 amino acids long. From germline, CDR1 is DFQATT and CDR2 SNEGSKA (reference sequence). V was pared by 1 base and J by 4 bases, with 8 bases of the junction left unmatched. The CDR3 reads CSARARGLARETQYF. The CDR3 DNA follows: TGCAGTGCTAGAGCCAGAGGACTAGCCCGAGAGACCCAGTACTTC.

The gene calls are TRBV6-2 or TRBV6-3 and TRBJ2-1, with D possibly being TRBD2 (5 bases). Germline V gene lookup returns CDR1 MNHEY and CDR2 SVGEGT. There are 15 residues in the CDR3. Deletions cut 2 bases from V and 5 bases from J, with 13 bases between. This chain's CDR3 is CASSYLAGVNNEQFF. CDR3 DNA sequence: TGTGCCAGCAGTTACCTAGCCGGGGTAAACAATGAGCAGTTCTTC.

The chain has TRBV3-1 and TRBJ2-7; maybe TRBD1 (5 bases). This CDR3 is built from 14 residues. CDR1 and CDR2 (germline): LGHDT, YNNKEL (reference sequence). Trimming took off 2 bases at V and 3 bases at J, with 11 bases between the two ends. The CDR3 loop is CASSQRGRIYEQYF. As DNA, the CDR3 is TGTGCCAGCAGCCAAAGGGGCCGGATCTACGAGCAGTACTTC.

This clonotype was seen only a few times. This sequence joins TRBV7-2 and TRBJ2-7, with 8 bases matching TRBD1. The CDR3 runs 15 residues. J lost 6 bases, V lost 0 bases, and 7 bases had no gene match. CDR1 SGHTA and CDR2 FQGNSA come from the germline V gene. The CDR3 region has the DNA TGTGCCAGCAGCTTAGCAATGGGACAGGTTCGCGAGCAGTACTTC. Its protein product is CASSLAMGQVREQYF.

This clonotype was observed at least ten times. The CDR3 sequence is CASSLGDSYEQYF. The CDR3 DNA follows: TGTGCCAGCAGCTTGGGGGACAGCTACGAGCAGTACTTC. The V call is TRBV7-9, the J call TRBJ2-7, with TRBD1 identical over 7 bases. V shed 3 bases, J shed 3 bases, and the junction held 2 bases outside the gene matches. This CDR3 has 13 amino acids. Looked up from germline, CDR1 is SEHNR and CDR2 is FQNEAQ (reference sequence). The full variable domain, completed using reference TRBV7-9 and TRBJ2-7, is DTGVSQNPRHKITKRGQNVTFRCDPISEHNRLYWYRQTLGQGPEFLTYFQNEAQLEKSRLLSDRFSAERPKGSFSTLEIQRTEQGDSAMYLCASSLGDSYEQYFGPGTRLTVT.

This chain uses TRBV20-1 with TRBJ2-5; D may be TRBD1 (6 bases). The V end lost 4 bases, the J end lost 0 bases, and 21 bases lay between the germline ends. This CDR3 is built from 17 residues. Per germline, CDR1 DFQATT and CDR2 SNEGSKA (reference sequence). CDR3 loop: CSAIPPRGTGYQETQYF. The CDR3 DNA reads TGCAGTGCTATCCCCCCCAGGGGTACGGGGTACCAAGAGACCCAGTACTTC.